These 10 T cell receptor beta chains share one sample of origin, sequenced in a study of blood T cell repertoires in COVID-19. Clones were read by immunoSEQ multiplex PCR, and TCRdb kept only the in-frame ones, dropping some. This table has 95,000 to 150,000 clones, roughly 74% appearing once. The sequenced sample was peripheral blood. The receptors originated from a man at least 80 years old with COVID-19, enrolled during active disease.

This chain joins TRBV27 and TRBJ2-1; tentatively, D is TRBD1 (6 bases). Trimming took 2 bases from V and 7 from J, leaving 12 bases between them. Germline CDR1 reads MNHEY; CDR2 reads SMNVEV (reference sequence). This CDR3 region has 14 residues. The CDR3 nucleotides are TGTGCCAGCAGTTTACGGGGACAATTGAATGAGCAGTTCTTC. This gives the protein CASSLRGQLNEQFF.

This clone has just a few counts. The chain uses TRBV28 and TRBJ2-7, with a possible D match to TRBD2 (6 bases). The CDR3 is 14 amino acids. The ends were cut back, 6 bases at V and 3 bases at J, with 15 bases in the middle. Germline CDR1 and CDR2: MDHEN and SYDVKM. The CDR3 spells CASRMGGTFYEQYF. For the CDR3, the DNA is TGTGCCAGCAGGATGGGCGGGACCTTCTACGAGCAGTACTTC.

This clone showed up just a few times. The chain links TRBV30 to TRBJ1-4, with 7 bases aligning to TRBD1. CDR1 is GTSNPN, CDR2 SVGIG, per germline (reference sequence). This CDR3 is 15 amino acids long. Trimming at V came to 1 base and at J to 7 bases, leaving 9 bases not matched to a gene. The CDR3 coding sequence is TGTGCCTGGAGTGCGGCGGGACAGTGGGGTGAAAAACTGTTTTTT. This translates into CAWSAAGQWGEKLFF. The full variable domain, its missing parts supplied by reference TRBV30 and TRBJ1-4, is SQTIHQWPATLVQPVGSPLSLECTVEGTSNPNLYWYRQAAGRGLQLLFYSVGIGQISSEVPQNLSASRPQDRQFILSSKKLLLSDSGFYLCAWSAAGQWGEKLFFGSGTQLSVL.

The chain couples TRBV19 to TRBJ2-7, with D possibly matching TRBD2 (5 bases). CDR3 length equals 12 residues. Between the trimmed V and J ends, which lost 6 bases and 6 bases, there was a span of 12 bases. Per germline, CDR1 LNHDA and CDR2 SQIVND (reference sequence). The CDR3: CASSTEVGEQYF. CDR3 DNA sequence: TGTGCCAGTAGCACGGAGGTCGGCGAGCAGTACTTC.

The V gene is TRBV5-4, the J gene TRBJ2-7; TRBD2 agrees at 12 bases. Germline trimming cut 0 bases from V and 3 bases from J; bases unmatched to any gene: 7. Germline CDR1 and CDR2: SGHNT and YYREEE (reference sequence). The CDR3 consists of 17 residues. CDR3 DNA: TGTGCCAGCAGCTTGGGGAAGGCTAGCGGGAGGGGCTACGAGCAGTACTTC. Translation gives CASSLGKASGRGYEQYF.

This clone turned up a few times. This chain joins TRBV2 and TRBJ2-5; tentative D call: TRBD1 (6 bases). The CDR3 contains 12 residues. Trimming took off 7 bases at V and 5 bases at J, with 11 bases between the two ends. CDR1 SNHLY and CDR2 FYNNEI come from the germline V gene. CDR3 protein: CASNREWETQYF. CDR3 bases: TGTGCCAGCAACAGGGAGTGGGAGACCCAGTACTTC.

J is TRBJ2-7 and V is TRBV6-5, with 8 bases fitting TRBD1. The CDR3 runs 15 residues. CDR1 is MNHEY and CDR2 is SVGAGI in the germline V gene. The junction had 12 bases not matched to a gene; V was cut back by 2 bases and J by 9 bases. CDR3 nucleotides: TGTGCCAGCAGTTACGACAGGGGAGGATCTAGGGGGCAGTACTTC. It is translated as CASSYDRGGSRGQYF.

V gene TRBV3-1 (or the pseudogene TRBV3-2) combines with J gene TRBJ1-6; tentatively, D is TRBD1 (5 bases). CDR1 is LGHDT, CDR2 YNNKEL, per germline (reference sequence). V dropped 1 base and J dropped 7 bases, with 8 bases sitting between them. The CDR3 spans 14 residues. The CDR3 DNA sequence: TGTGCCAGCAGCCAAGGGCAGGGAAATTCACCCCTCCACTTT. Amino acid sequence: CASSQGQGNSPLHF.

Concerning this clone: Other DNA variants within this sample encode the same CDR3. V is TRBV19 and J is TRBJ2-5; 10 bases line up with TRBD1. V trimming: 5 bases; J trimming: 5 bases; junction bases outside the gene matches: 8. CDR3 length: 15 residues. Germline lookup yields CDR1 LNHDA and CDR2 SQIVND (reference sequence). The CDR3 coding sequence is TGTGCCAGTAGTGGGCCGGGACAGGGGAGGGAGACCCAGTACTTC. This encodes CASSGPGQGRETQYF.

The CDR3 DNA reads as TGTGCCAGCAGTCTATACGTGCGAGATACGCAGTATTTT. Protein: CASSLYVRDTQYF. This chain links TRBV7-6 with TRBJ2-3; D gene unclear. This CDR3 region has 13 residues. Looked up from germline, CDR1 is SGHVS and CDR2 is FNYEAQ. Trimming shortened V by 6 bases and J by 5 bases, and 12 bases separated the two germline ends.